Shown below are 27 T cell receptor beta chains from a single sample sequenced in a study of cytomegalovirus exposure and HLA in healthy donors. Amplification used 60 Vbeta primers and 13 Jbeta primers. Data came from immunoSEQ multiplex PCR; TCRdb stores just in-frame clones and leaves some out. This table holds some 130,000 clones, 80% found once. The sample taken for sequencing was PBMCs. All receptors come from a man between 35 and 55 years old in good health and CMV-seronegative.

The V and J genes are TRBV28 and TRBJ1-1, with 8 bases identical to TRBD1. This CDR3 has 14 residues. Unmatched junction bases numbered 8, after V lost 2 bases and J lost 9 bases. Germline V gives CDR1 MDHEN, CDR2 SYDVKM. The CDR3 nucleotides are TGTGCCAGCAGTTTAACCGGAAGACAGGGGAAAGCTTTCTTT. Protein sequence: CASSLTGRQGKAFF. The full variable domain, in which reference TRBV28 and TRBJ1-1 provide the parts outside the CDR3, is DVKVTQSSRYLVKRTGEKVFLECVQDMDHENMFWYRQDPGLGLRLIYFSYDVKMKEKGDIPEGYSVSREKKERFSLILESASTNQTSMYLCASSLTGRQGKAFFGQGTRLTVV.

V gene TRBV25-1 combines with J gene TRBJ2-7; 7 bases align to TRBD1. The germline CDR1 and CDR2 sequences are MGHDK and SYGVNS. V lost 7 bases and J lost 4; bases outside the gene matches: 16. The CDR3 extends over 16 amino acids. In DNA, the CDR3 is TGTGCCAGCACCACCTTGGGACCGGGACAGAGGTACGAGCAGTACTTC. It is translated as CASTTLGPGQRYEQYF.

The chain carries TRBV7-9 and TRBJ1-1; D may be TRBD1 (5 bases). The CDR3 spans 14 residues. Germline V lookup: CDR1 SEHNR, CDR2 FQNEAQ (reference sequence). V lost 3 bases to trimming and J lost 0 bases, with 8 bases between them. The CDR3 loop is CASSFRGLNTEAFF. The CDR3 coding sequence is TGTGCCAGCAGCTTCCGGGGGTTGAACACTGAAGCTTTCTTT.

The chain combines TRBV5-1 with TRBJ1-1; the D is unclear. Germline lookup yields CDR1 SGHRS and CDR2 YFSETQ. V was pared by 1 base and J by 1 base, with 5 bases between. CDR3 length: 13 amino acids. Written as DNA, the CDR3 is TGCGCCAGCAGCTTGACACCGAACACTGAAGCTTTCTTT. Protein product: CASSLTPNTEAFF.

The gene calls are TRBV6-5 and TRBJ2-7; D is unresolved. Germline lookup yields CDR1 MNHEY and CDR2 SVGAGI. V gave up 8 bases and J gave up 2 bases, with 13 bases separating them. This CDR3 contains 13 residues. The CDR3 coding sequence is TGTGCCAGCGGGCCCGACGGTCCCTACGAGCAGTACTTC. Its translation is CASGPDGPYEQYF.

The CDR3 sequence: CASSVVSSGNTIYF. DNA for the CDR3: TGTGCCAGCAGCGTAGTCTCCTCTGGAAACACCATATATTTT. The V call is TRBV9, the J call TRBJ1-3, with D unresolved. V lost 0 bases and J lost 0, with 4 bases in between. The germline gives CDR1 SGDLS, CDR2 YYNGEE. The CDR3 is made up of 14 amino acids.

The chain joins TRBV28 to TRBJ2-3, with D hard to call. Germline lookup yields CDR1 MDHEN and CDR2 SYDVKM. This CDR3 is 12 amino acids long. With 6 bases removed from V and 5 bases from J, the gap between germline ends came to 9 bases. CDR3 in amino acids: CASRPPGDTQYF. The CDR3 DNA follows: TGTGCCAGCAGACCCCCCGGAGATACGCAGTATTTT.

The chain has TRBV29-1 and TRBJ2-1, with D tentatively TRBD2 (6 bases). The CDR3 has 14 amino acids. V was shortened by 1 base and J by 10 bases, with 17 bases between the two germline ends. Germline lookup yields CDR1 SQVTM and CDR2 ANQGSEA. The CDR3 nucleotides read TGCAGCGTTGAAGGAGGGCTAGCGAGAGGGGAGCAGTTCTTC. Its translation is CSVEGGLARGEQFF.

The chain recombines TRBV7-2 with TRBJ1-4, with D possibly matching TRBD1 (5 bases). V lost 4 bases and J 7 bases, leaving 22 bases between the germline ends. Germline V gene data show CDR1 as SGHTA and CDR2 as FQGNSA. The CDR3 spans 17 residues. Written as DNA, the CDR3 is TGTGCCAGCAGCTCGAAGGCTGGGGGGACGGTACGTGAAAAACTGTTTTTT. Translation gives CASSSKAGGTVREKLFF.

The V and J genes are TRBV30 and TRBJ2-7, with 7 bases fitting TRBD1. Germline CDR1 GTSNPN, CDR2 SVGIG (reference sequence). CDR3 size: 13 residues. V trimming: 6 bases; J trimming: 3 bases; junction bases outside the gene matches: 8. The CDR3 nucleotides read TGTGCCTGCTCCGGGACAGACCTCTACGAGCAGTACTTC. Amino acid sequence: CACSGTDLYEQYF.

The CDR3 sequence: CASSLPLQPDEQYF. As DNA, the CDR3 is TGTGCCAGCAGCTTGCCGTTACAGCCGGACGAGCAGTACTTC. This chain uses TRBV5-4 with TRBJ2-7; D uncertain. Germline-derived CDR1 and CDR2 are SGHNT and YYREEE (reference sequence). The CDR3 is made up of 14 amino acids. Trimming shortened V by 1 base and J by 5 bases, and 13 bases separated the two germline ends.

The CDR3 spells CASSPLAGQGRNTEAFF. CDR3 nucleotides: TGTGCCAGCTCACCACTCGCGGGACAGGGTAGGAACACTGAAGCTTTCTTT. The chain is built from TRBV18 and TRBJ1-1; TRBD1 agrees at 9 bases. CDR3 length: 17 amino acids. Germline V lookup: CDR1 KGHSH, CDR2 LQKENI. V trimming: 1 base; J trimming: 1 base; junction bases outside the gene matches: 7.

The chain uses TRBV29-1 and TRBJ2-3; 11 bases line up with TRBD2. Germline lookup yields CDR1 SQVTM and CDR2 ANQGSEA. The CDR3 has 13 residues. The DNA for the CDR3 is TGCAGTGCTAGCGGGGGGAACACAGATACGCAGTATTTT. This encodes CSASGGNTDTQYF.

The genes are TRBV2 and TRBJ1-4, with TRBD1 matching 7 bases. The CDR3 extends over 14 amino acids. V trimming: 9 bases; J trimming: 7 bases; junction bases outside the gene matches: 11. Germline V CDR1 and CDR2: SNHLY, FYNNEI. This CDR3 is CASMTGQPGEKLFF. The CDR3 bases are TGTGCCAGTATGACAGGGCAGCCGGGTGAAAAACTGTTTTTT.

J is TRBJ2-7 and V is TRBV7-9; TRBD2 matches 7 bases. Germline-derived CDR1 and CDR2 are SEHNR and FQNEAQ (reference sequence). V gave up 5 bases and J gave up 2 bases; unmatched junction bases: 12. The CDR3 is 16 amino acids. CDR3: CASSGGGVDGTYEQYF. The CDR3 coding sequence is TGTGCCAGCAGCGGCGGGGGTGTGGACGGTACCTACGAGCAGTACTTC.

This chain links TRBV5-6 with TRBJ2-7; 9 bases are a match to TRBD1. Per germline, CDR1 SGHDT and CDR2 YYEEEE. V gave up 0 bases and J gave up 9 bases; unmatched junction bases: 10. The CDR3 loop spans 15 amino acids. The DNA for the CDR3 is TGTGCCAGCAGCTTGGGGCAGGGGACAGGGTATGGGCAGTACTTC. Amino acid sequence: CASSLGQGTGYGQYF.

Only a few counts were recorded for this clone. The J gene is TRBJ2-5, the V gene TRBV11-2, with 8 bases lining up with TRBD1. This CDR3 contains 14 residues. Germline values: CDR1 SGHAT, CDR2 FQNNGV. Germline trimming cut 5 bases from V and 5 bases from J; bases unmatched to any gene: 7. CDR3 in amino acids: CASSRGQGGETQYF. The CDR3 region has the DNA TGTGCCAGCAGCCGAGGACAGGGTGGGGAGACCCAGTACTTC.

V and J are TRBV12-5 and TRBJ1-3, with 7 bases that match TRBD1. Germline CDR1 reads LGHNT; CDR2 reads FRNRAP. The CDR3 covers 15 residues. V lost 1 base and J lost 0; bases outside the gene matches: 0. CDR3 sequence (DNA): TGTGCTAGTGGTTTGGGACAGGGCTCTGGAAACACCATATATTTT. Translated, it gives CASGLGQGSGNTIYF.

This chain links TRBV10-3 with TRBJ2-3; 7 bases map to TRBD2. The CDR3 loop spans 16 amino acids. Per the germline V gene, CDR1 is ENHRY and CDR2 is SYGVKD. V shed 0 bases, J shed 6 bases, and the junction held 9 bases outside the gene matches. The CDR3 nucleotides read TGTGCCATCAGTGAGTCGGGCGGGGGAGGAGGGGATACGCAGTATTTT. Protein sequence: CAISESGGGGGDTQYF.

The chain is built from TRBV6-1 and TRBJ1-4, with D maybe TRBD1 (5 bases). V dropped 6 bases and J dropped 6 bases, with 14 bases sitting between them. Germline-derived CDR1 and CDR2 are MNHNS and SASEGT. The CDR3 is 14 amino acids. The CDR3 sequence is CASRQGIHDEKLFF. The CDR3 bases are TGTGCCAGCAGGCAGGGAATCCACGATGAAAAACTGTTTTTT.

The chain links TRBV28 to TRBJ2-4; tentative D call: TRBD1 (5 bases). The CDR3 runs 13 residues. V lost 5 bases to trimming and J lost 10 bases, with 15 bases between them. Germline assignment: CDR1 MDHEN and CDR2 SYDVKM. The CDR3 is CASSEMTVPIQYF. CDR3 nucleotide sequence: TGTGCCAGCAGTGAGATGACAGTCCCGATTCAGTACTTC.

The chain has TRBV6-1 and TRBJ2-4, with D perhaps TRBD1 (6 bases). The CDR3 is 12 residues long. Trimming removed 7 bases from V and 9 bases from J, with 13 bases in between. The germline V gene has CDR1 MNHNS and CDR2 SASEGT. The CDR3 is CASITGSGIQYF. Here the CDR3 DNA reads TGTGCCAGCATTACAGGGTCGGGCATTCAGTACTTC.

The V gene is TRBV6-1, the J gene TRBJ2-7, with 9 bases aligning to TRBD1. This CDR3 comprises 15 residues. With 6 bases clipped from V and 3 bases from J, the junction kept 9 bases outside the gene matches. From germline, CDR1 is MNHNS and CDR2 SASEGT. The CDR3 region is CASSDSGQGLYEQYF. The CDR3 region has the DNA TGTGCCAGCAGCGACTCGGGACAGGGACTCTACGAGCAGTACTTC.

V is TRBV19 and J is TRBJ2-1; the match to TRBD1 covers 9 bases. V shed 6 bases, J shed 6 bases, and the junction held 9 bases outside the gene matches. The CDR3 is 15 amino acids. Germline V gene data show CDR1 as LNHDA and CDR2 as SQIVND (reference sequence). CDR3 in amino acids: CASSSGTGRANEQFF. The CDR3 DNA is TGTGCCAGTAGCTCCGGGACAGGGCGGGCCAATGAGCAGTTCTTC.

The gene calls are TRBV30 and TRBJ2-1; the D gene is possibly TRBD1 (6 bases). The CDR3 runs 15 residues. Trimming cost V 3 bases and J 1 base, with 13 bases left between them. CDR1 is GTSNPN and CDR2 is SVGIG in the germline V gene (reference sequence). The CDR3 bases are TGTGCCTGGAGGGGACATCAGGGATCCTACAATGAGCAGTTCTTC. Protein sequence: CAWRGHQGSYNEQFF.

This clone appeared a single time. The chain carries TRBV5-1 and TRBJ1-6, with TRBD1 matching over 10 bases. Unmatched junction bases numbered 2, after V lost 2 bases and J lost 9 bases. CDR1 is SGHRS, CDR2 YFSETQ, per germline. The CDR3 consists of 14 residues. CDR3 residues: CASSFGTGVSPLHF. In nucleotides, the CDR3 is TGCGCCAGCAGCTTCGGGACAGGGGTTTCACCCCTCCACTTT. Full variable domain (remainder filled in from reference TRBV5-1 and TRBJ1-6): KAGVTQTPRYLIKTRGQQVTLSCSPISGHRSVSWYQQTPGQGLQFLFEYFSETQRNKGNFPGRFSGRQFSNSRSEMNVSTLELGDSALYLCASSFGTGVSPLHFGNGTRLTVT.

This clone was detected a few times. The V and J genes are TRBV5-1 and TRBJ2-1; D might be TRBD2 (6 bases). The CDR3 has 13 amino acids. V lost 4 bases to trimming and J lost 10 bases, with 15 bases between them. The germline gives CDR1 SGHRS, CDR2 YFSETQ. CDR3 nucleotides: TGCGCCAGCAGCACGACTACTGGGAGGGAGCAGTTCTTC. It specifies CASSTTTGREQFF.